The 9 T cell receptor beta chains listed next were all sequenced from one sample in a study of cytomegalovirus exposure and HLA in healthy donors. Repertoires were generated with immunoSEQ multiplex PCR, while TCRdb's copy carries only in-frame clones and drops some. The sample consists of about 280,000 clones, over 75% of them appearing once. Sequences were obtained from PBMCs. These receptors all stem from a woman between 18 and 30 years old in good health and CMV-seronegative.

The chain employs TRBV4-3 and TRBJ2-1; the D is unclear. This CDR3 has 15 amino acids. Trimming cost V 0 bases and J 0 bases, with 6 bases left between them. Germline CDR1 reads LGHNA; CDR2 reads YSLEER. The CDR3 is CASSQDGSSYNEQFF. The DNA for the CDR3 is TGCGCCAGCAGCCAAGACGGTAGCTCCTACAATGAGCAGTTCTTC.

The chain combines TRBV5-1 with TRBJ2-5, with TRBD1 matching 7 bases. There are 14 residues in the CDR3. Per germline, CDR1 SGHRS and CDR2 YFSETQ. Trimming took 4 bases from V and 2 from J; bases not matched to a gene: 5. CDR3 nucleotide sequence: TGCGCCAGCAGCCGGCCGGGACAGCAAGAGACCCAGTACTTC. As protein: CASSRPGQQETQYF.

This clone was counted once. The chain employs TRBV5-4 and TRBJ1-1; TRBD1 might be the D (5 bases). Germline loops: CDR1 SGHNT, CDR2 YYREEE (reference sequence). The CDR3 has 16 residues. Trimming took off 3 bases at V and 1 base at J, with 16 bases between the two ends. The CDR3 region has the DNA TGTGCCAGCAGCTGGGGGGGAAGGGGAGGGAACACTGAAGCTTTCTTT. Protein: CASSWGGRGGNTEAFF.

The V call is TRBV6-4, the J call TRBJ1-2; D uncertain. From germline, CDR1 is MRHNA and CDR2 SNTAGT. CDR3 length: 15 amino acids. Trimming cost V 4 bases and J 0 bases, with 12 bases left between them. For the CDR3, the DNA is TGTGCCAGCAGTGTAGAGGCAGAATCTAACTATGGCTACACCTTC. Translating gives CASSVEAESNYGYTF.

The CDR3: CASSQRTSGNYEQYF. In nucleotides, the CDR3 is TGTGCCAGCAGTCAGAGGACTAGCGGGAACTACGAGCAGTACTTC. V is TRBV28 and J is TRBJ2-7, with 12 bases that match TRBD2. The CDR3 is made up of 15 amino acids. The ends lost 5 bases at V and 3 bases at J; junction bases unmatched: 5. The germline V gene encodes CDR1 MDHEN and CDR2 SYDVKM.

The V gene is TRBV19, the J gene TRBJ2-3; 7 bases are shared with TRBD2. This CDR3 is built from 17 residues. The V gene's germline CDR1 is LNHDA and CDR2 SQIVND (reference sequence). The J segment lost 0 bases and the V segment lost 2 bases, leaving 8 bases of the junction unmatched. CDR3 loop: CASSISLAGVSTDTQYF. DNA of the CDR3: TGTGCCAGTAGTATATCCCTCGCGGGGGTCAGCACAGATACGCAGTATTTT.

This clone was found a few times. This chain joins TRBV2 and TRBJ2-6; D gene unclear. The germline V and J ends were trimmed by 4 bases and 0 bases, with 13 bases remaining between them. This CDR3 comprises 17 residues. Germline V CDR1 and CDR2: SNHLY, FYNNEI. CDR3 region: CASSGARSSSGANVLTF. CDR3 nucleotide sequence: TGTGCCAGCAGTGGGGCCAGGTCGAGCTCTGGGGCCAACGTCCTGACTTTC.

This clone has more than one count but fewer than ten. The chain combines TRBV28 with TRBJ1-5; 7 bases agree with TRBD1. Losses at the gene ends were 6 bases for V and 7 bases for J; bases not matched to a gene: 9. Per germline, CDR1 MDHEN and CDR2 SYDVKM. This CDR3 has 14 residues. CDR3: CASRGQLNGQPQHF. CDR3 sequence (DNA): TGTGCCAGCAGGGGACAGTTGAACGGGCAGCCCCAGCATTTT. Using reference TRBV28 and TRBJ1-5 for the parts outside the CDR3, the full variable domain is DVKVTQSSRYLVKRTGEKVFLECVQDMDHENMFWYRQDPGLGLRLIYFSYDVKMKEKGDIPEGYSVSREKKERFSLILESASTNQTSMYLCASRGQLNGQPQHFGDGTRLSIL.

The J gene is TRBJ2-7, the V gene TRBV7-5; the table's D call TRBD2 went unverified against the DNA. TRBV7-5 is given as a pseudogene. The CDR3 totals 16 residues. The DNA of the CDR3 is TGTGTCAGAAGCTTAGCCGCCGGGACTTCCCAATACGAGCAGTACTTC. Its translation is CVRSLAAGTSQYEQYF.